This TCR beta chain was captured in a study of human T cells and chemical hapten exposure (dated by TCRdb to the early 2020s). Study-level background: For sensitization, 2% DPC in acetone was applied to a roughly 2 cm by roughly 2 cm area of upper inner arm skin. For TCR sequencing, blood came from 25 to 35 alopecia patients at anywhere from one to four time points (pre-sensitization, 2, 6 and 24 weeks). Patch testing was performed on the upper back with Finn chambers containing 0.01% DPC, and the patch tests were scored after 6 days according to International Contact Dermatitis Research Group standards. Weekly therapeutic DPC doses were additionally applied to the scalp of patients throughout the approximately 25-week study period. The mostly female patient cohort included alopecia areata with under or over 50% scalp involvement, alopecia totalis and alopecia universalis. Blood samples were taken from patients before sensitization (week 0) and at 2, 6 and about 24 weeks after DPC sensitization. Libraries were pooled for sequencing, and variation in per-sample TCR yields was attributed mainly to small differences in library volumes within the pool. The study tracked peripheral blood TCR repertoire changes in vivo during primary and secondary sensitization to the hapten diphenylcyclopropenone (DPC) in alopecia patients.

This sample's time point label indicates: pre-sensitization, week 0. According to the study, the label for this sample's treatment or condition signals: therapeutic diphenylcyclopropenone sensitization with weekly scalp DPC. Blood at each patch-test visit was drawn before the patch test was applied. Eligible patients were aged 18 to 70, diagnosed with alopecia, deemed suitable for DPC therapy, and excluded if pregnant. Unfractionated whole blood was collected in Tempus Blood RNA tubes, and total RNA was extracted from that blood. CDR1 and CDR2 were assigned from the germline V gene as MNHEY and SVGEGT. Relative to germline, V is 8 bases shorter and J is 0 bases shorter, with 13 bases between their ends. Taken from cysteine to phenylalanine, the CDR3 has 14 residues. Only the CDR3 DNA stays, 42 bases, in frame from base 1. Study-level results and caveats: Expanded TCRs formed significantly more large CDR3 similarity clusters than pre-sensitization or healthy control sets, consistent with antigen-driven responses. Patch test score correlated positively with the number of PT1 expanded TCRs, reaching significance at thresholds 8, 16 and 32 but not at 4. Alopecia, a presumed autoimmune disease, was present in all patients, so the immune response of the patients might differ from that of healthy individuals. DPC sensitization did not change how many TCRs were above 1 in 1000 frequency, and no evidence was found of alterations in global repertoire structure. Repeated subsampling changed both the strength of the expansion versus patch-test correlation and the threshold at which the correlation became significant.

Libraries came from RACE. Sequenced using a NextSeq 500. Library preparation attached unique molecular identifiers to individual cDNA molecules for quantitative, reproducible TCR counting. Each blood RNA sample was used to sequence both TCR alpha and TCR beta chains. Turning to the authors' computational methods: The median number of TCRs per sample was over 85,000, ranging from roughly 20,000 to 690,600. The Decombinator software suite was used to annotate the V, J and CDR3 of the TCR reads. For PS versus PT1 abundance plots, all samples were subsampled to the same number of TCRs (28,000). Expanded TCRs were defined as absent before sensitization and observed at least eight times at the 2-week time point. TCRdb ran its own pipeline on the public reads, namely fastp trimming at Q25 and MiXCR clone calling, and kept in-frame beta chains. A single entry per CDR3 protein holds the most common genes and DNA from its merged rows. It is TCRdb's table, rather than the study itself, that gives the V and J calls and clone size. Here the sample has about 350,000 distinct CDR3 sequences; about 5% occur a single time. The top ten constitute about 8.2% of the sample.

This clonotype occurred many times. This receptor's antigen is unknown. Base qualities are not recorded, but no much larger clone differs from it by a single base. The rearrangement combines TRBV6-2 or TRBV6-3 with TRBJ1-2; the D gene is unclear. The clonotype originates from a woman aged 18-30 years with alopecia areata. Some clones in this sample may be carry-over from other donors' samples. This material consisted of whole blood, taken in connection with sensitization to the hapten diphenylcyclopropenone (DPC). The CDR3: CASALRTANYGYTF. The DNA reads TGTGCCAGCGCCTTACGGACGGCTAACTATGGCTACACCTTC.